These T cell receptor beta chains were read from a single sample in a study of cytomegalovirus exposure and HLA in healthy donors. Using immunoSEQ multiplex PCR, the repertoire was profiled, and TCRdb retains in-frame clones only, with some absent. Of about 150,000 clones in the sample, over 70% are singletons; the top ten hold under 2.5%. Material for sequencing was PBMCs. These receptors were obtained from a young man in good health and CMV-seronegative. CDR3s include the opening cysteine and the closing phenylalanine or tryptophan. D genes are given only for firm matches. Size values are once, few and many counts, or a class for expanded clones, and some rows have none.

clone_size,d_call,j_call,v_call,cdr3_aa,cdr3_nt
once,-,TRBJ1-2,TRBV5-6,CASSQFGENYGYTF,TGTGCCAGCAGTCAGTTCGGGGAGAACTATGGCTACACCTTC
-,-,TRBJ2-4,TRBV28,CASSYGKRIQYF,TGTGCCAGCAGTTACGGGAAACGGATTCAGTACTTC
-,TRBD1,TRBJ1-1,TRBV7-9,CASTLRAGDREIVAFF,TGTGCCAGCACATTACGTGCGGGGGACAGGGAAATAGTAGCTTTCTTT
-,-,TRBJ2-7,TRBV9,CASSPEGAIEQYF,TGTGCCAGCAGCCCGGAGGGGGCGATCGAGCAGTACTTC
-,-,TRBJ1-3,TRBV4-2,CASSQDPVSSGNTIYF,TGTGCCAGCAGCCAAGACCCGGTGAGCTCTGGAAACACCATATATTTT
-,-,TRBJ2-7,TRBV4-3,CASSQDKSYEQYF,TGCGCCAGCAGCCAAGACAAGAGCTACGAGCAGTACTTC
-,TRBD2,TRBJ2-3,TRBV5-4,CASSPGLAGGRLTDTQYF,TGTGCCAGCAGCCCCGGACTAGCGGGGGGGCGCCTCACAGATACGCAGTATTTT
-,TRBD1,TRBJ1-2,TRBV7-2,CASSLGVGGGNYGYTF,TGTGCCAGCAGCTTAGGTGTAGGGGGCGGAAACTATGGCTACACCTTC
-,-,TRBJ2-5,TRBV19,CASSTRGVGETQYF,TGTGCCAGTAGTACCCGGGGAGTCGGGGAGACCCAGTACTTC
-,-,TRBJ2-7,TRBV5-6,CASSNDARRYF,TGTGCCAGCAGCAACGACGCGAGGCGGTACTTC
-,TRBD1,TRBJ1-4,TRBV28,CATRTGVGEKLFF,TGTGCCACCCGGACAGGGGTAGGGGAAAAACTGTTTTTT
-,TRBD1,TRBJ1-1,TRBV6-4,CASSEGQGISFF,TGTGCCAGCAGTGAGGGACAGGGGATTTCTTTCTTT
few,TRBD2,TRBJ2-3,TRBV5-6,CASSLSGGDTQYF,TGTGCCAGCAGCTTGTCGGGGGGGGATACGCAGTATTTT
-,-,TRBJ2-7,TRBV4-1,CASSQGPGIEGQYF,TGCGCCAGCAGCCAAGGACCGGGTATAGAGGGGCAGTACTTC
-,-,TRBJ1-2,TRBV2,CASSEVLGRYGYTF,TGTGCCAGCAGTGAAGTGCTGGGGAGATATGGCTACACCTTC
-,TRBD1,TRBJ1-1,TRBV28,CASNPYRGTEAFF,TGTGCCAGCAACCCATACAGGGGGACTGAAGCTTTCTTT
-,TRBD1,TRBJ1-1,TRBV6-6,CASSITGGSTEAFF,TGTGCCAGCAGTATTACAGGGGGTAGTACTGAAGCTTTCTTT
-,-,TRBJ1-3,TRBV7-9,CASSSQMGNTIYF,TGTGCCAGCAGCTCTCAGATGGGAAACACCATATATTTT
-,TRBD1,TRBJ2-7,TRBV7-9,CASSFPPGQGSYEQYF,TGTGCCAGCAGCTTCCCCCCGGGACAGGGATCCTACGAGCAGTACTTC
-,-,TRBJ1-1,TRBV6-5,CASSYTYGGHAFF,TGTGCCAGCAGTTACACCTACGGGGGGCATGCTTTCTTT
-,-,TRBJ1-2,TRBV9,CASSAGQFNYGYTF,TGTGCCAGCAGCGCCGGACAGTTTAACTATGGCTACACCTTC
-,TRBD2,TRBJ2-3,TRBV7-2,CASSLWLIAGGTDTQYF,TGTGCCAGCAGCTTGTGGTTAATAGCGGGGGGGACAGATACGCAGTATTTT
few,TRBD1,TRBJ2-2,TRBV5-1,CASSTGQGRAGELFF,TGCGCCAGCAGCACGGGACAGGGGAGGGCCGGGGAGCTGTTTTTT
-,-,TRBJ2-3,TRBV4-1,CASSQDGQGVSDTQYF,TGCGCCAGCAGCCAAGATGGGCAGGGTGTTTCAGATACGCAGTATTTT
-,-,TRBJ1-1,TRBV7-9,CASSLDEGTEAFF,TGTGCCAGCAGCTTAGATGAGGGCACTGAAGCTTTCTTT
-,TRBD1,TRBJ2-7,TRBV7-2,CASSARTGGSYEQYF,TGTGCCAGCAGCGCTCGGACAGGGGGTTCCTACGAGCAGTACTTC
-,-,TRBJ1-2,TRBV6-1,CASSGQLYGYTF,TGTGCCAGCAGTGGACAGCTCTATGGCTACACCTTC
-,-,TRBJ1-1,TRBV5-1,CASSATMNTEAFF,TGCGCCAGCAGCGCCACTATGAACACTGAAGCTTTCTTT
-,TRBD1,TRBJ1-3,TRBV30,CAWSRTGDSGNTIYF,TGTGCCTGGAGCCGGACAGGCGACTCTGGAAACACCATATATTTT
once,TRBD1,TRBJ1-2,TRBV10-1,CASSGDRVNGYTF,TGCGCCAGCAGTGGGGACAGGGTGAATGGCTACACCTTC
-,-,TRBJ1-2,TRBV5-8,CASSGASNYGYTF,TGTGCCAGCAGCGGGGCCTCTAACTATGGCTACACCTTC